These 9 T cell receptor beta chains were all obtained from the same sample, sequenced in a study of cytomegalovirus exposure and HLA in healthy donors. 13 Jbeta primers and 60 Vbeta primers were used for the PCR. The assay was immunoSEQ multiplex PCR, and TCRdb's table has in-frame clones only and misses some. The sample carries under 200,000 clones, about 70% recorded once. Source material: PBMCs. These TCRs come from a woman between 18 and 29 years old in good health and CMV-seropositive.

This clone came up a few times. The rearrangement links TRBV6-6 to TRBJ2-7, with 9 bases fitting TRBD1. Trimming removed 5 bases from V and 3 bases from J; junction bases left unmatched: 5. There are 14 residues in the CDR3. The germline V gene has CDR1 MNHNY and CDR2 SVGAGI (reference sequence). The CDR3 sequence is CASSLGGQGYEQYF. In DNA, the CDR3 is TGTGCCAGCAGTCTAGGGGGACAGGGCTACGAGCAGTACTTC.

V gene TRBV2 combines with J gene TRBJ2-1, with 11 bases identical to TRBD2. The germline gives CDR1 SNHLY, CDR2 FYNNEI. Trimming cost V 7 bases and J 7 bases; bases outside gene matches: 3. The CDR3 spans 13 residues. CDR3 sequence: CASTRTSGNEQFF. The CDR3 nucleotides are TGTGCCAGCACCAGGACTAGCGGGAATGAGCAGTTCTTC.

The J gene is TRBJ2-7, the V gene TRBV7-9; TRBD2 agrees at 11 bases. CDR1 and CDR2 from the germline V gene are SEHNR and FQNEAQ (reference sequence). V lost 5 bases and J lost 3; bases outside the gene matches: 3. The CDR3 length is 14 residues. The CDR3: CASSTTSGSYEQYF. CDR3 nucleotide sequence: TGTGCCAGCAGCACTACTAGCGGGAGCTACGAGCAGTACTTC. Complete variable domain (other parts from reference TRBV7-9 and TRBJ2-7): DTGVSQNPRHKITKRGQNVTFRCDPISEHNRLYWYRQTLGQGPEFLTYFQNEAQLEKSRLLSDRFSAERPKGSFSTLEIQRTEQGDSAMYLCASSTTSGSYEQYFGPGTRLTVT.

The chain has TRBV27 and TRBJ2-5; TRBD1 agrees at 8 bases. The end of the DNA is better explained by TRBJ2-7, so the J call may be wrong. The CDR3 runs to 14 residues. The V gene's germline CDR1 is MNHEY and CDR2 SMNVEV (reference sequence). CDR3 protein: CASSLVQGAYEQYF. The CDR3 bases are TGTGCCAGCAGTTTAGTACAGGGGGCCTACGAGCAGTACTTC.

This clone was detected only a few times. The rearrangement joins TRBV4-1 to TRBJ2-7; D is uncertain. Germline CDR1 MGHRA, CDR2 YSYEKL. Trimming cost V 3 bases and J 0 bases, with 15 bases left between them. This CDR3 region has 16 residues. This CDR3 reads CASSHPPVASSYEQYF. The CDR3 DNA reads TGCGCCAGCAGCCACCCACCGGTCGCTAGCTCCTACGAGCAGTACTTC.

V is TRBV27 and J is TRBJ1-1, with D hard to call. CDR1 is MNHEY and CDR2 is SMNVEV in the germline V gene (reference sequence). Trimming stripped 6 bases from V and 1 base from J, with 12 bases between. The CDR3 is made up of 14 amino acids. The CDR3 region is CASSPGSRNTEAFF. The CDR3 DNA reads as TGTGCCAGCAGCCCGGGGTCCCGGAACACTGAAGCTTTCTTT.

CDR3 in amino acids: CASSQDREGGYGYTF. DNA of the CDR3: TGTGCCAGCAGCCAAGATAGGGAGGGCGGCTATGGCTACACCTTC. V usage is TRBV4-2 and J usage is TRBJ1-2; D is unclear. Deletions cut 0 bases from V and 4 bases from J, with 12 bases between. Per the germline V gene, CDR1 is LGHNA and CDR2 is YNFKEQ. The CDR3 sequence is 15 residues long.

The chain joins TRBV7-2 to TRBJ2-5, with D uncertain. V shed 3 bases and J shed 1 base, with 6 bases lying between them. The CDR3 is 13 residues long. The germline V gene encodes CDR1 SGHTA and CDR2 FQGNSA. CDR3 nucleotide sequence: TGTGCCAGCAGCTTTACCGGCCAAGAGACCCAGTACTTC. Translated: CASSFTGQETQYF.

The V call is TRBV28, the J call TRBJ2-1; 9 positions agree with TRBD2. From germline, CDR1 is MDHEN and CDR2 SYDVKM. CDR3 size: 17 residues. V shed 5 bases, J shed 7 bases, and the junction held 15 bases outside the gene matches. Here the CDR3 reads CASSPPLRLAGVNEQFF. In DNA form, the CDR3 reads TGTGCCAGCAGTCCACCTTTAAGGTTAGCGGGAGTGAATGAGCAGTTCTTC.